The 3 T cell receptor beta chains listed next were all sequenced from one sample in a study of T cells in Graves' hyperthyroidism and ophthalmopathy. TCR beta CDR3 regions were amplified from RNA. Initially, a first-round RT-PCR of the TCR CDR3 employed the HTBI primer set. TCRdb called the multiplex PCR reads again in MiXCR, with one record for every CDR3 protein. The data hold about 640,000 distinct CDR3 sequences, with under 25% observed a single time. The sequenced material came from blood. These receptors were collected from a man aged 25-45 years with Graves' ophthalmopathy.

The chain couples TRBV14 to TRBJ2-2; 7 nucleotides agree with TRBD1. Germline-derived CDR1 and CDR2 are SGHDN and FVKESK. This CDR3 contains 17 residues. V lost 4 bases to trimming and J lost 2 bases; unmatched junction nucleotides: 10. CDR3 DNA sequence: TGTGCCAGCAGCCTATCCCTCCAGGGGGTCAACACCGGGGAGCTGTTTTTT. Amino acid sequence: CASSLSLQGVNTGELFF.

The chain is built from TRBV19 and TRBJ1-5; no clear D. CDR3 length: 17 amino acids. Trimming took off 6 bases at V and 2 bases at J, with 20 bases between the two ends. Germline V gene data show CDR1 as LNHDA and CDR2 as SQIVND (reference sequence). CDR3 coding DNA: TGTGCCAGTAGACCGGACGGGAGTCCTTGGGGCAATCAGCCCCAGCATTTT. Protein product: CASRPDGSPWGNQPQHF.

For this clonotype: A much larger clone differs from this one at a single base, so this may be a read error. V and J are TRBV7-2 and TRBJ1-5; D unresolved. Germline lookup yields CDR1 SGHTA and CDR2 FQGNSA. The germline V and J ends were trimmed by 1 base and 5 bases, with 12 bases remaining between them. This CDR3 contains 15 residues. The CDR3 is CASSLVGLGYQPQHF. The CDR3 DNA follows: TGTGCCAGCAGCTTAGTCGGCTTGGGGTATCAGCCCCAGCATTTT.